This T cell receptor (beta chain) came from a study of T cell responses to AZD1222 COVID-19 vaccine. Overall study context: Pooling of second doses given at about 4 or about 12 weeks was done.

Germline CDR1 reads SGHTA; CDR2 reads FQGNSA. The CDR3 is 15 amino acids. V lost 5 bases, J lost 2 bases, and 4 bases stayed unmatched. Profiled with immunoSEQ multiplex PCR; TCRdb holds only in-frame clones, not every one. The sample has about 110,000 clones; around 92% are singletons. This clonotype originated in an adult in good health. The chain couples TRBV7-2 to TRBJ2-1; 9 positions match TRBD1. The material sequenced was peripheral blood, taken on day 0 of AZD1222 vaccination. The CDR3 here is CASSRGQGTYNEQFF. Written as DNA, the CDR3 is TGTGCCAGCAGCAGGGGACAGGGAACCTACAATGAGCAGTTCTTC.